Presented here are 27 T cell receptor beta chains from one specimen sequenced in a study of PD-L1 blockade in urothelial cancer. Time point meaning: pretreatment peripheral blood. Profiled with immunoSEQ multiplex PCR; TCRdb holds only in-frame clones, not every one. This table has around 100,000 clones, roughly 84% appearing once. This specimen consisted of PBMCs, obtained around atezolizumab (anti-PD-L1) treatment. These receptors originate from a man aged 60 to 69 with urothelial cancer.

The chain couples TRBV5-6 to TRBJ2-5; D possibly corresponds to TRBD1 (6 bases). Germline CDR1 reads SGHDT; CDR2 reads YYEEEE. This CDR3 is built from 15 residues. V was cut by 2 bases and J by 1 base, with 12 bases left in between. CDR3 region: CASSFKDSAQETQYF. In nucleotides, the CDR3 is TGTGCCAGCAGCTTTAAGGACAGCGCCCAAGAGACCCAGTACTTC.

The chain carries TRBV9 and TRBJ1-2, with a possible D match to TRBD1 (5 bases). The V gene's germline CDR1 is SGDLS and CDR2 YYNGEE. This CDR3 region has 15 residues. The V end was cut by 0 bases, the J end by 5 bases, with 14 bases between. This CDR3 is CASSVDGRVGYGYTF. The CDR3 bases are TGTGCCAGCAGCGTAGATGGCAGGGTAGGATATGGCTACACCTTC.

This clone was seen just once. The J gene is TRBJ2-7, the V gene TRBV11-3; 15 nucleotides agree with TRBD2. The ends lost 5 bases at V and 5 bases at J; junction bases unmatched: 7. Germline V lookup: CDR1 SGHNT, CDR2 YENEEA. CDR3 size: 16 residues. CDR3 protein: CASSLGLAGGGDEQYF. The CDR3 bases are TGTGCCAGCAGCCTGGGACTAGCGGGAGGTGGCGACGAGCAGTACTTC.

V is TRBV5-1 and J is TRBJ2-5; D possibly corresponds to TRBD1 (6 bases). Trimming stripped 4 bases from V and 2 bases from J, with 18 bases between. CDR3 size: 16 residues. Germline V gene sequence: CDR1 SGHRS, CDR2 YFSETQ. The chain's CDR3 is CASSLGNRGTQETQYF. DNA of the CDR3: TGCGCCAGCAGCCTCGGGAATAGGGGGACACAAGAGACCCAGTACTTC.

The rearrangement joins TRBV7-3 to TRBJ2-1; TRBD2 matches at 9 bases. V lost 4 bases and J lost 7; bases outside the gene matches: 8. The CDR3 contains 15 residues. Germline V lookup: CDR1 SGHTA, CDR2 FQGTGA. CDR3 in amino acids: CASSWSRTSVNEQFF. The CDR3 DNA is TGTGCCAGCAGCTGGAGCCGGACTAGCGTAAATGAGCAGTTCTTC.

This chain connects TRBV2 to TRBJ1-6; D not resolved. In germline, CDR1 is SNHLY, CDR2 FYNNEI. The CDR3 is 14 residues long. The ends were cut back, 8 bases at V and 10 bases at J, with 18 bases in the middle. CDR3 bases: TGTGCCAGCTCCAGGCAGGCCACGGGGTCACCCCTCCACTTT. Protein sequence: CASSRQATGSPLHF.

The chain couples TRBV30 to TRBJ2-2; D is undetermined. Germline V gene sequence: CDR1 GTSNPN, CDR2 SVGIG (reference sequence). This CDR3 has 12 residues. The V and J ends lost 3 bases and 6 bases respectively, with 8 bases between them. CDR3 in DNA: TGTGCCTGGAGCCTGGGCGCCGGGGAGCTGTTTTTT. It encodes CAWSLGAGELFF.

This clone has just one count. The chain combines TRBV11-2 with TRBJ2-1; the match to TRBD2 covers 14 bases. With V trimmed by 5 bases and J by 8 bases, 5 bases remained unmatched. The CDR3 length is 15 residues. CDR1 and CDR2 from the germline V gene are SGHAT and FQNNGV. CDR3 coding DNA: TGTGCCAGCAGCCTAGGGACTAGCGGGAGCGATGAGCAGTTCTTC. Amino acids: CASSLGTSGSDEQFF.

The rearrangement uses TRBV12-1 and TRBJ1-5. TRBV12-1 is classified as a pseudogene. This CDR3 has 15 amino acids. The CDR3: CASTSLFRRDQPQHF. The CDR3 region has the DNA TGTGCCAGCACCTCCCTGTTTCGGAGAGATCAGCCCCAGCATTTT.

The CDR3 sequence is CASSPRDRGTDTQYF. CDR3 nucleotides: TGTGCCAGCTCACCCCGGGACAGGGGCACAGATACGCAGTATTTT. This sequence joins TRBV18 and TRBJ2-3; 9 nucleotides match TRBD1. Germline values: CDR1 KGHSH, CDR2 LQKENI. Trimming took 3 bases from V and 1 from J; bases not matched to a gene: 2. The CDR3 spans 15 residues.

This rearrangement joins TRBV11-2 to TRBJ2-7; TRBD2 agrees at 7 bases. The V gene's germline CDR1 is SGHAT and CDR2 FQNNGV. V gave up 2 bases and J gave up 0 bases; unmatched junction bases: 4. The CDR3 covers 15 residues. As DNA, the CDR3 is TGTGCCAGCAGCTTAAGCCCGGGAGGCTCCTACGAGCAGTACTTC. Translation: CASSLSPGGSYEQYF.

The gene calls are TRBV9 and TRBJ2-7; TRBD2 is a possible D gene (6 bases). Germline CDR1 reads SGDLS; CDR2 reads YYNGEE. The CDR3 runs to 14 residues. V was cut by 0 bases and J by 0 bases, with 7 bases left in between. CDR3 residues: CASSVGGDSYEQYF. The CDR3 region has the DNA TGTGCCAGCAGCGTAGGGGGGGACTCCTACGAGCAGTACTTC.

This clone was observed a handful of times. This chain uses TRBV7-9 with TRBJ1-1; TRBD1 agrees at 7 bases. The CDR3 has 13 amino acids. Per the germline V gene, CDR1 is SEHNR and CDR2 is FQNEAQ (reference sequence). V gave up 10 bases and J gave up 1 base; unmatched junction bases: 6. The CDR3 DNA sequence: TGTGCCACCTTCGGACAGGCGAACACTGAAGCTTTCTTT. Translating gives CATFGQANTEAFF.

The table lists this clone with a few counts. This chain connects TRBV28 to TRBJ2-7; no definite D call. The length of the CDR3 is 10 residues. V was clipped by 4 bases and J by 6 bases, with 4 bases between them. In germline, CDR1 is MDHEN, CDR2 SYDVKM. CDR3: CASSSFEQYF. The CDR3 DNA follows: TGTGCCAGCAGTTCGTTCGAGCAGTACTTC.

This chain joins TRBV7-2 and TRBJ2-1; D possibly corresponds to TRBD1 (5 bases). CDR3 length equals 18 residues. Trimming took off 5 bases at V and 1 base at J, with 21 bases between the two ends. Looked up from germline, CDR1 is SGHTA and CDR2 is FQGNSA. The CDR3 loop reads CASSTHLVVGVSYNEQFF. In DNA form, the CDR3 reads TGTGCCAGCAGCACGCACCTCGTCGTAGGGGTTTCCTACAATGAGCAGTTCTTC.

The J gene is TRBJ2-7, the V gene TRBV4-3; weak D call: TRBD1 (5 bases). Trimming removed 3 bases from V and 2 bases from J, with 11 bases in between. The CDR3 runs to 14 residues. Germline-derived CDR1 and CDR2 are LGHNA and YSLEER. For the CDR3, the DNA is TGCGCCAGCAGCCAGCTAGGGGCCACCTACGAGCAGTACTTC. This encodes CASSQLGATYEQYF.

The V call is TRBV27, the J call TRBJ1-4, with 11 bases aligning to TRBD1. Trimming took 5 bases from V and 4 from J; bases not matched to a gene: 3. This CDR3 spans 15 amino acids. Germline CDR1 reads MNHEY; CDR2 reads SMNVEV (reference sequence). CDR3 sequence: CASSGTGGSNEKLFF. The DNA for the CDR3 is TGTGCCAGCAGTGGGACAGGGGGTAGTAATGAAAAACTGTTTTTT.

V gene TRBV13 combines with J gene TRBJ2-1, with 7 bases fitting TRBD2. Germline assignment: CDR1 PRHDT and CDR2 FYEKMQ (reference sequence). The CDR3 length is 16 residues. Trimming took 0 bases from V and 0 from J; bases not matched to a gene: 2. The CDR3 DNA follows: TGTGCCAGCAGCTTAGGCCGGGGGGTCTCCTACAATGAGCAGTTCTTC. Protein sequence: CASSLGRGVSYNEQFF.

The CDR3: CASSLEADSGNTIYF. The CDR3 DNA is TGTGCCAGCAGCTTAGAAGCGGATTCTGGAAACACCATATATTTT. V and J are TRBV11-3 and TRBJ1-3; no reliable D call. The CDR3 is 15 amino acids. V lost 0 bases and J lost 1, with 7 bases in between. Germline lookup yields CDR1 SGHNT and CDR2 YENEEA.

V and J are TRBV5-6 and TRBJ2-7; 7 bases match TRBD2. With 3 bases clipped from V and 5 bases from J, the junction kept 23 bases outside the gene matches. Germline V lookup: CDR1 SGHDT, CDR2 YYEEEE. This CDR3 has 19 amino acids. CDR3: CASSWMVWFGGSFKDEQYF. The CDR3 nucleotides read TGTGCCAGCAGCTGGATGGTTTGGTTTGGCGGGAGTTTTAAGGACGAGCAGTACTTC.

The rearrangement links TRBV7-9 to TRBJ2-7; D is unresolved. There are 13 residues in the CDR3. Germline lookup yields CDR1 SEHNR and CDR2 FQNEAQ (reference sequence). V gave up 1 base and J gave up 2 bases, with 6 bases separating them. The CDR3 here is CASSLVPAYEQYF. CDR3 nucleotides: TGTGCCAGCAGCTTAGTCCCAGCCTACGAGCAGTACTTC.

The chain carries TRBV6-1 and TRBJ1-5; maybe TRBD1 (5 bases). The CDR3 spans 13 residues. Germline V CDR1 and CDR2: MNHNS, SASEGT. The V end was cut by 4 bases, the J end by 4 bases, with 8 bases between. CDR3 amino acids: CASSGTRNQPQHF. The CDR3 nucleotides are TGTGCCAGCAGTGGGACAAGAAATCAGCCCCAGCATTTT.

V gene TRBV19 combines with J gene TRBJ2-7; the match to TRBD1 covers 10 bases. The trim removed 4 bases at V and 5 bases at J, leaving 5 bases unmatched. The CDR3 totals 14 residues. Germline V gene data show CDR1 as LNHDA and CDR2 as SQIVND (reference sequence). CDR3 DNA sequence: TGTGCCAGTAGTACCGGGACAGGGGTGCACGAGCAGTACTTC. This translates into CASSTGTGVHEQYF. Full variable domain (missing parts from reference TRBV19 and TRBJ2-7): DGGITQSPKYLFRKEGQNVTLSCEQNLNHDAMYWYRQDPGQGLRLIYYSQIVNDFQKGDIAEGYSVSREKKESFPLTVTSAQKNPTAFYLCASSTGTGVHEQYFGPGTRLTVT.

This chain links TRBV19 with TRBJ2-7; 9 bases are shared with TRBD2. The germline CDR1 and CDR2 sequences are LNHDA and SQIVND (reference sequence). The CDR3 has 14 residues. Losses at the gene ends were 4 bases for V and 2 bases for J; bases not matched to a gene: 3. The DNA of the CDR3 is TGTGCCAGTAGTAGTCTAGCGGGGCCCTACGAGCAGTACTTC. Protein product: CASSSLAGPYEQYF.

V and J are TRBV28 and TRBJ1-2; 7 nucleotides match TRBD1. The CDR3 runs to 13 residues. The germline V gene encodes CDR1 MDHEN and CDR2 SYDVKM. V lost 5 bases to trimming and J lost 8 bases; unmatched junction nucleotides: 8. CDR3 sequence: CASSRDSLAGYTF. The CDR3 DNA reads TGTGCCAGCAGTAGGGACAGCCTTGCGGGCTACACCTTC.

CDR3 protein: CASRLGLYGYTF. CDR3 sequence (DNA): TGTGCCAGCAGGTTGGGCCTCTATGGCTACACCTTC. This chain links TRBV6-5 with TRBJ1-2; no reliable D call. With 6 bases removed from V and 4 bases from J, the gap between germline ends came to 9 bases. Per the germline V gene, CDR1 is MNHEY and CDR2 is SVGAGI. The CDR3 has 12 amino acids.

V gene TRBV9 combines with J gene TRBJ2-7, with D maybe TRBD1 (5 bases). This CDR3 has 13 amino acids. Germline CDR1 reads SGDLS; CDR2 reads YYNGEE. Deletions cut 2 bases from V and 7 bases from J, with 13 bases between. The CDR3 coding sequence is TGTGCCAGCAGCGTGCCAGGGAATCGGGAGCAGTACTTC. This codes for CASSVPGNREQYF.